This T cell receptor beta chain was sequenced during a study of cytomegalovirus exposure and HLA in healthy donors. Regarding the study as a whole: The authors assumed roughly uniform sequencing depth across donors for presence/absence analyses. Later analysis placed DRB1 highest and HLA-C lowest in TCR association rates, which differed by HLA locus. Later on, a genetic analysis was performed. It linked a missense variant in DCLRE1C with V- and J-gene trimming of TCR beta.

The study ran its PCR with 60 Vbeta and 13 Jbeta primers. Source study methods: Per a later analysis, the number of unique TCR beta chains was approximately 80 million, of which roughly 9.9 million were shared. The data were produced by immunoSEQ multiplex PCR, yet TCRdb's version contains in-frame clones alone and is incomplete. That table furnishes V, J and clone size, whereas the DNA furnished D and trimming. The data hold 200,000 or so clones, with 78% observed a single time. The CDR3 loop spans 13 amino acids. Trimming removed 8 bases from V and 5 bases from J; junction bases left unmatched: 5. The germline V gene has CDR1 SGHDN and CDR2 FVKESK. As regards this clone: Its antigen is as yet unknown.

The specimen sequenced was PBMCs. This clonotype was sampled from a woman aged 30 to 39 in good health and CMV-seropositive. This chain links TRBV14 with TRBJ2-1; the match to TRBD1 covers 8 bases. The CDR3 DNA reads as TGTGCCAGCCGGGACAGGCTCCACAATGAGCAGTTCTTC. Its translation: CASRDRLHNEQFF.